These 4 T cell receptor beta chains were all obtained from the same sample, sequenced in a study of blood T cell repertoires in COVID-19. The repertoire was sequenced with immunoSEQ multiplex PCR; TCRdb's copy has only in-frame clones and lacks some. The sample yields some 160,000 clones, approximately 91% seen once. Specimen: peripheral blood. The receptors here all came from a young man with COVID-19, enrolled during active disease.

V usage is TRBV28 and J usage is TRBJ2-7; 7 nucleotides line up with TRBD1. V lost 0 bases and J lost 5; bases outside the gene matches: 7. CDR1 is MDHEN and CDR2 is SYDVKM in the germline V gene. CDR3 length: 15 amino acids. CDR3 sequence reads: CASSLWGQNRDEQYF. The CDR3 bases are TGTGCCAGCAGTTTATGGGGACAGAACCGGGACGAGCAGTACTTC.

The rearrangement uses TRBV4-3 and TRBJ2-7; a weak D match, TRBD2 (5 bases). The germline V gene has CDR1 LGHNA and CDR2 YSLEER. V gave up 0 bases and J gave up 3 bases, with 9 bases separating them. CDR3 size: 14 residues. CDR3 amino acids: CASSQDARDYEQYF. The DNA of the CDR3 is TGCGCCAGCAGCCAAGATGCCCGGGACTACGAGCAGTACTTC.

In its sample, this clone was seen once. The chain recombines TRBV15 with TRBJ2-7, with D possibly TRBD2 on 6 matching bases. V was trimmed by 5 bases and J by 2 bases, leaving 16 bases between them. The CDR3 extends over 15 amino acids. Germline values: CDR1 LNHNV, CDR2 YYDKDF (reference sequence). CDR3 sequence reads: CATSQTGVSTYEQYF. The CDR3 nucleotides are TGTGCCACCAGCCAGACGGGGGTCTCCACCTACGAGCAGTACTTC.

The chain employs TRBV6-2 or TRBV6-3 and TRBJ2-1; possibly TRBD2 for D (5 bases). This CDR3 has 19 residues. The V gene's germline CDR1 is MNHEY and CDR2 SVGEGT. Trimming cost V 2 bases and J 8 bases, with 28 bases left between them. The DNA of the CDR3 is TGTGCCAGCAGTTACGCACAAGCAGGAGGCGGCCTTATAGGTGATGAGCAGTTCTTC. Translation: CASSYAQAGGGLIGDEQFF.